This T cell receptor beta chain is from a study of blood T cell repertoires in COVID-19. At the level of the study: The samples span acute and convalescent COVID-19 from the United States, Italy and Spain. Sample material is recorded as cDNA or gDNA derived from T cells, B-cell-depleted T cells, or PBMCs.

In the authors' workflow: Amplification of reference gene primers provided the estimated nucleated cell counts. Sequencing was performed with immunoSEQ multiplex PCR; in TCRdb, only in-frame clones are kept and a portion is missing. For V, J and clone size, that table is used; D and trimming come from the DNA. The sample holds about 260,000 clones, around 90% seen once. Germline CDR1 and CDR2: LGHDT and YNNKEL (reference sequence). The germline V and J ends were trimmed by 1 base and 4 bases, with 4 bases remaining between them. This CDR3 region has 12 residues. This receptor was taken from a woman in her fifties or sixties who had recovered from COVID-19. The rearrangement joins TRBV3-1 (or the pseudogene TRBV3-2) to TRBJ1-2; no clear D gene. The specimen sequenced was peripheral blood. In DNA form, the CDR3 reads TGTGCCAGCAGCCAAGCAGTCTATGGCTACACCTTC. Translation: CASSQAVYGYTF.